This TCR beta chain originates from a study of blood T cell repertoires in COVID-19. Across the whole study: Spain, Italy and the United States supplied samples that represented acute and convalescent COVID-19. Nucleic acid was either cDNA or gDNA, and it came from T cells, B-cell-depleted T cells, or PBMCs.

Looked up from germline, CDR1 is KGHSH and CDR2 is LQKENI. Trimming took off 3 bases at V and 3 bases at J, with 4 bases between the two ends. The CDR3 consists of 12 residues. In the source study's methods: By means of reference gene primer amplification, nucleated cell counts were estimated. The data were produced by immunoSEQ multiplex PCR, yet TCRdb's version contains in-frame clones alone and is incomplete. The V and J calls and clone size were taken over from that table, and D and trimming were inferred from the DNA. The data hold some 45,000 clones, with 70% to 80% observed a single time. Sequencing was carried out using peripheral blood. The origin of this receptor is an older man with acute or convalescent COVID-19. The chain carries TRBV18 and TRBJ2-3; D unresolved. CDR3 DNA sequence: TGTGCCAGCTCACCTCAGACAGATACGCAGTATTTT. It specifies CASSPQTDTQYF.